One sample yielded the 7 T cell receptor beta chains listed below, sequenced in a study of blood T cell repertoires in COVID-19 (dated by TCRdb to the early 2020s). Library generation was performed with the immunoSEQ multiplex PCR assay. Not all clones reach the TCRdb copy of this immuneACCESS table, which keeps in-frame sequences only. Checked studies attribute under half of the gap to unresolved V genes and leave the rest unexplained. This sample is represented by some 200,000 clones; 75% to 85% of them were singletons. Clones ranked in the top ten supply 12% of the sample. The sample comprised PBMCs or T cells enriched from blood (not recorded which). Every receptor here comes from a man between 35 and 55 years old who had recovered from COVID-19.

This clone was observed a handful of times. This chain links TRBV6-5 with TRBJ1-2; 8 nucleotides align to TRBD1. Per the germline V gene, CDR1 is MNHEY and CDR2 is SVGAGI. Losses at the gene ends were 2 bases for V and 4 bases for J; bases not matched to a gene: 3. The CDR3 has 14 residues. The CDR3 spells CASSYQDRAYGYTF. The CDR3 coding sequence is TGTGCCAGCAGTTACCAGGACAGGGCCTATGGCTACACCTTC.

The chain has TRBV23-1 and TRBJ2-7, with 10 bases lining up with TRBD1. TRBV23-1 is known as an ORF, though its function is uncertain. The CDR3 runs to 13 residues. V dropped 3 bases and J dropped 5; count of bases not matched to a gene: 1. The CDR3 DNA sequence: TGCGCCAGCAGTCATGGGACAGGGGACGAGCAGTACTTC. Its protein is CASSHGTGDEQYF.

The chain carries TRBV5-1 and TRBJ1-3; D is possibly TRBD1 (6 bases). Trimming removed 6 bases from V and 4 bases from J, with 17 bases in between. The CDR3 runs 15 residues. Germline V gene lookup returns CDR1 SGHRS and CDR2 YFSETQ. The CDR3, as DNA: TGCGCCAGCACCGCCGCGGGGGGCCAGGGAAACACCATATATTTT. Its translation: CASTAAGGQGNTIYF.

The genes are TRBV6-2 or TRBV6-3 and TRBJ2-7; TRBD1 aligns across 7 bases. Unmatched junction bases numbered 3, after V lost 0 bases and J lost 4 bases. In germline, CDR1 is MNHEY, CDR2 SVGEGT. The CDR3 spans 14 residues. The CDR3 coding sequence is TGTGCCAGCAGTTACTCGGACAGGTTTTACGAGCAGTACGTC. Protein sequence: CASSYSDRFYEQYV.

The chain carries TRBV10-3 and TRBJ2-1, with TRBD1 matching 11 bases. CDR3 length: 15 amino acids. In germline, CDR1 is ENHRY, CDR2 SYGVKD. Unmatched junction bases numbered 14, after V lost 10 bases and J lost 9 bases. CDR3 in DNA: TGTGCCACCAAGGGTCCAGGACAGGGGGCCTCTGAGCAGTTCTTC. Protein product: CATKGPGQGASEQFF.

CDR3 loop: CASSPRTSPDTGELFF. In DNA form, the CDR3 reads TGTGCCAGCAGCCCTCGGACTTCCCCTGACACCGGGGAGCTGTTTTTT. The chain couples TRBV7-2 to TRBJ2-2; TRBD2 is a possible D gene (5 bases). The V and J ends lost 5 bases and 3 bases respectively, with 16 bases between them. Germline V CDR1 and CDR2: SGHTA, FQGNSA. This CDR3 has 16 amino acids.

V is TRBV7-3 and J is TRBJ2-1; tentative D call: TRBD2 (5 bases). Per the germline V gene, CDR1 is SGHTA and CDR2 is FQGTGA. Between the trimmed V and J ends, which lost 5 bases and 11 bases, there was a span of 19 bases. The CDR3 loop spans 14 amino acids. DNA of the CDR3: TGTGCCAGCAGCGAGGGTCAGTACGTATCCCAGCAGTTCTTC. Encoded protein: CASSEGQYVSQQFF. Full variable domain (missing parts from reference TRBV7-3 and TRBJ2-1): GAGVSQTPSNKVTEKGKYVELRCDPISGHTALYWYRQSLGQGPEFLIYFQGTGAADDSGLPNDRFFAVRPEGSVSTLKIQRTERGDSAVYLCASSEGQYVSQQFFGPGTRLTVL.